The sequence of this T cell receptor (beta chain) was determined in a study of blood T cell repertoires in COVID-19. With 5 bases clipped from V and 6 bases from J, the junction kept 9 bases outside the gene matches. Germline V lookup: CDR1 LNHDA, CDR2 SQIVND (reference sequence). The CDR3 covers 16 residues. Sequencing used immunoSEQ multiplex PCR; TCRdb keeps in-frame clones, though not all of them. The sample holds some 400,000 clones; about 87% are singletons and the top ten take less than 3.5%. The TCR sequence derives from a human donor in a cohort sampled during active COVID-19. This sequence joins TRBV19 and TRBJ2-1; 11 nucleotides match TRBD2. Sequencing input: peripheral blood. The DNA for the CDR3 is TGTGCCAGTAGTGTCTATAGCGGGGGGGCGGGCAATGAGCAGTTCTTC. Translation: CASSVYSGGAGNEQFF. The variable domain in full, with the rest retrieved from reference TRBV19 and TRBJ2-1, is DGGITQSPKYLFRKEGQNVTLSCEQNLNHDAMYWYRQDPGQGLRLIYYSQIVNDFQKGDIAEGYSVSREKKESFPLTVTSAQKNPTAFYLCASSVYSGGAGNEQFFGPGTRLTVL.